What follows are 10 T cell receptor beta chains derived from one specimen sequenced in a study of response to subunit inactivated influenza vaccine. Each CDR3 protein is one row after TCRdb ran MiXCR on the RT-PCR reads. There are roughly 570,000 distinct CDR3 sequences in the sample; 11% to 15% occur only once, and around 10% lies in the top ten. This specimen consisted of PBMCs from blood, obtained about 11 days after vaccination. The receptors were gathered from a man aged 50-59 years who received an inactivated influenza vaccine.

This clonotype has a handful of counts. The chain uses TRBV7-2 and TRBJ2-5; 7 bases map to TRBD2. The CDR3 is 14 amino acids. V dropped 2 bases and J dropped 0; count of bases not matched to a gene: 0. CDR1 SGHTA and CDR2 FQGNSA come from the germline V gene. CDR3 protein: CASSLTSDQETQYF. The CDR3 region has the DNA TGTGCCAGCAGCTTAACTAGCGACCAAGAGACCCAGTACTTC.

The gene calls are TRBV24-1 and TRBJ2-1, with D perhaps given as TRBD1 or TRBD2 (5 bases each). V dropped 1 base and J dropped 3 bases, with 12 bases sitting between them. This CDR3 spans 16 amino acids. CDR1 KGHDR and CDR2 SFDVKD come from the germline V gene. The CDR3 nucleotides are TGTGCCACCAGTGATTTAGCGGAGAGGGGCTACAATGAGCAGTTCTTC. Its translation: CATSDLAERGYNEQFF.

This clonotype was observed a few times. This chain joins TRBV7-2 and TRBJ2-3; 7 nucleotides agree with TRBD2. The germline V gene encodes CDR1 SGHTA and CDR2 FQGNSA. The CDR3 is 16 residues long. Trimming cost V 1 base and J 0 bases; bases outside gene matches: 4. This CDR3 is CASSLVASGSTDTQYF. The CDR3 nucleotides read TGTGCCAGCAGCTTAGTGGCTAGCGGAAGCACAGATACGCAGTATTTT.

A few counts support this clonotype. This chain connects TRBV7-8 to TRBJ2-7; TRBD1 is a possible D gene (6 bases). Trimming took off 3 bases at V and 6 bases at J, with 15 bases between the two ends. Germline values: CDR1 SGHVS, CDR2 FQNEAQ. The CDR3 spans 14 residues. CDR3 loop: CASSLTGTTREQYF. CDR3 DNA sequence: TGTGCCAGCAGCTTGACCGGGACAACACGCGAGCAGTACTTC.

The chain links TRBV25-1 to TRBJ2-3; D gene uncertain. V was cut by 6 bases and J by 1 base, with 17 bases left in between. The CDR3 contains 16 residues. The germline gives CDR1 MGHDK, CDR2 SYGVNS. The CDR3 bases are TGTGCCAGCAGCGCTTCACCTGGAGTTGGCACAGATACGCAGTATTTT. This sequence encodes CASSASPGVGTDTQYF.

There are a few counts of this clonotype. V is TRBV28 and J is TRBJ2-6; tentatively, D is TRBD2 (6 bases). The ends were cut back, 4 bases at V and 0 bases at J, with 13 bases in the middle. Germline values: CDR1 MDHEN, CDR2 SYDVKM. This CDR3 contains 17 residues. The CDR3: CASSYGSINSGANVLTF. The CDR3 DNA reads TGTGCCAGCAGTTACGGGAGCATTAACTCTGGGGCCAACGTCCTGACTTTC.

The chain uses TRBV2 and TRBJ2-5, with TRBD1 as a possible D gene (7 bases). Germline loops: CDR1 SNHLY, CDR2 FYNNEI. The CDR3 runs 14 residues. V was shortened by 6 bases and J by 5 bases, with 16 bases between the two germline ends. CDR3 region: CASRQRTGGETQYF. CDR3 in DNA: TGTGCCAGCAGGCAGCGGACAGGAGGGGAGACCCAGTACTTC.

Only a few counts were recorded for this clonotype. As DNA, the CDR3 is TGCAGTGCCCCTATTCCCGGGGAAATGAACACTGAAGCTTTCTTT. Its protein is CSAPIPGEMNTEAFF. The chain combines TRBV20-1 with TRBJ1-1, with D hard to call. The CDR3 has 15 residues. The ends were cut back, 6 bases at V and 0 bases at J, with 17 bases in the middle. The germline CDR1 and CDR2 sequences are DFQATT and SNEGSKA (reference sequence).

The chain links TRBV12-3 or TRBV12-4 to TRBJ2-1, with D perhaps matching TRBD2 (6 bases). This CDR3 contains 15 residues. The V and J ends lost 6 bases and 4 bases respectively, with 16 bases between them. As DNA, the CDR3 is TGTGCCAGCAGCTACCCCGGGACTGGTTACAATGAGCAGTTCTTC. It yields the protein CASSYPGTGYNEQFF.

The chain couples TRBV19 to TRBJ1-1, with TRBD1 matching 9 bases. Germline values: CDR1 LNHDA, CDR2 SQIVND (reference sequence). The CDR3 has 14 residues. The junction had 6 bases not matched to a gene; V was cut back by 5 bases and J by 5 bases. In DNA, the CDR3 is TGTGCCAGTAGTGACAGGGGGGCTTGGACTGAAGCTTTCTTT. Protein: CASSDRGAWTEAFF.